The text below deals with one TCR beta chain. What it binds is not known. The PCR made use of 60 Vbeta and 13 Jbeta primers. Study processing details: Tens of millions of unique TCR beta chains, roughly 11 million shared, were counted in a later analysis. Assay: immunoSEQ multiplex PCR; the TCRdb copy retains only in-frame clones and omits some. That table gives V, J and clone size, and the DNA gave D and trimming. Its clone listing holds about 140,000 clones. The sample is drawn from a study of cytomegalovirus exposure and HLA in healthy donors. Notes on the study in general: Reportedly, HLA-A and HLA-B alleles of most subjects were accurately predicted from TCR beta.

Input material: PBMCs. This sequence was found in a male donor in good health and CMV-seronegative.

CDR3 in amino acids: CASSKTGGNQPQHF. For the CDR3, the DNA is TGTGCCAGCAGCAAGACAGGGGGCAATCAGCCCCAGCATTTT. The V and J genes are TRBV14 and TRBJ1-5; 8 nucleotides line up with TRBD1. CDR3 length: 14 residues. V lost 5 bases and J lost 2; bases outside the gene matches: 2. In germline, CDR1 is SGHDN, CDR2 FVKESK.